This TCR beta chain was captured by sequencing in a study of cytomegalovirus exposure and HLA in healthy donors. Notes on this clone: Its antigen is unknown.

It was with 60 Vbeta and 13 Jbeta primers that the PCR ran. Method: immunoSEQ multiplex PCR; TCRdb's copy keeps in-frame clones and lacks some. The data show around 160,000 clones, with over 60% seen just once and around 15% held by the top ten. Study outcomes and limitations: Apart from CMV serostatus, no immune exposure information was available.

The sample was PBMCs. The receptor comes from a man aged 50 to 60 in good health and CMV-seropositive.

DNA of the CDR3: TGTGCCAGCAGCCAAGCTTCTAGCGGACAAGAGACCCAGTACTTC. Its translation is CASSQASSGQETQYF. The J gene is TRBJ2-5, the V gene TRBV4-2; 7 bases fit TRBD2. Germline V gene sequence: CDR1 LGHNA, CDR2 YNFKEQ. The CDR3 spans 15 residues. V gave up 1 base and J gave up 2 bases; unmatched junction bases: 4.